A selection of T cell receptor beta chains follows, all from one sample in a study of cytomegalovirus exposure and HLA in healthy donors. Repertoires were generated with immunoSEQ multiplex PCR, while TCRdb's copy carries only in-frame clones and drops some. The sample lists approximately 100,000 clones, around 9.1% occurring once. Sequencing was done on a sample of PBMCs. The receptors were sampled from a man aged 40-49 years in good health and CMV-seropositive. CDR3s include the opening cysteine and the closing phenylalanine or tryptophan. Fields, in order: V gene, J gene, D gene, clone size, CDR3 DNA, CDR3 protein. A D gene is named only where the DNA matches it firmly. Size is stated for part of the rows, as once, few or many counts, or as a class when the clone is expanded.

>TRBV21-1|TRBJ2-7|NA|NA
TGCGCCAGCACCAGGGACAGGGGGAGAGACGAGCAGTACTTC
CASTRDRGRDEQYF
>TRBV4-1|TRBJ2-5|NA|NA
TGCGCCAGCAGCCAAGGCCTGGAGGCCCAGTACTTC
CASSQGLEAQYF
>TRBV28|TRBJ2-7|TRBD1|few
TGTGCCAGCAGTTTAGGCGGACAGGGGGTTGCCTACGAGCAGTACTTC
CASSLGGQGVAYEQYF
>TRBV10-1|TRBJ2-6|NA|few
TGCGCCAGCAAATCGGACTTTCCGGCAGGGGCCAACGTCCTGACTTTC
CASKSDFPAGANVLTF
>TRBV28|TRBJ2-7|NA|NA
TGTGCCAGCAGTTTAAGGGGGACCAGGTACGAGCAGTACTTC
CASSLRGTRYEQYF
>TRBV7-3|TRBJ2-1|NA|few
TGTGCCAGCAGCTTAATACCCCAGGGGGGCAATGAGCAGTTCTTC
CASSLIPQGGNEQFF
>TRBV27|TRBJ1-5|TRBD1|NA
TGTGCCAGCACTTCGACAGGGGGCAATCAGCCCCAGCATTTT
CASTSTGGNQPQHF
>TRBV29-1|TRBJ2-3|NA|NA
TGCAGCGTGCAGGAAGCAGGGTCCGCAGATACGCAGTATTTT
CSVQEAGSADTQYF
>TRBV2|TRBJ2-7|TRBD2|few
TGTGCCAGCAGGGGGGGGACTTCCTACGAGCAGTACTTC
CASRGGTSYEQYF
>TRBV7-7|TRBJ2-1|NA|few
TGTGCTAGCAGCCCAGGTACAGAAAATGAGCAGTTCTTC
CASSPGTENEQFF
>TRBV7-3|TRBJ2-5|TRBD2|NA
TGTGCCAGCAGCCCCCAAAGCGGGAGAGGAAGAGAGACCCAGTACTTC
CASSPQSGRGRETQYF
>TRBV27|TRBJ1-1|NA|NA
TGTGCCAGCAGTCCTTGGGGACTCCTCACCACTGAAGCTTTCTTT
CASSPWGLLTTEAFF
>TRBV7-9|TRBJ2-7|NA|NA
TGTGCCAGCAGCTTAAGGACTGGGGCCTACGAGCAGTACTTC
CASSLRTGAYEQYF
>TRBV5-6|TRBJ2-7|NA|few
TGTGCCAGCAGCTTGGATGGCAGTCCACGCGAGCAGTACTTC
CASSLDGSPREQYF
>TRBV29-1|TRBJ2-2|TRBD2|few
TGCAGCGTTGATTACGGGGAGGGGACCGGGGAGCTGTTTTTT
CSVDYGEGTGELFF
>TRBV7-9|TRBJ2-1|NA|NA
TGTGCCAGCAGCTCTCCCCAAGGGGGTGAGCAGTTCTTC
CASSSPQGGEQFF
>TRBV11-2|TRBJ2-7|TRBD1|NA
TGTGCCATACGAGGGGACAGGGGATACGAGCAGTACTTC
CAIRGDRGYEQYF
>TRBV29-1|TRBJ2-1|TRBD1|few
TGCAGCGTTTCCTACAGGGGGTTAAGGAATGAGCAGTTCTTC
CSVSYRGLRNEQFF
>TRBV25-1|TRBJ2-1|NA|few
TGTGCCAGCAGTGAATCAAGGGGAATAGCCTACAATGAGCAGTTCTTC
CASSESRGIAYNEQFF
>TRBV2|TRBJ1-2|NA|NA
TGTGCCAGCAGTGAAGTGGGCGGGCAGGGAGGAGGCTACACCTTC
CASSEVGGQGGGYTF
>TRBV6-5|TRBJ2-2|TRBD2|few
TGTGCCAGCAGGGCGGGAGGGCCAACCGGGGAGCTGTTTTTT
CASRAGGPTGELFF
>TRBV4-1|TRBJ2-7|NA|few
TGCGCCAGCAGCCAACGGTATGAGCAGTACTTC
CASSQRYEQYF
>TRBV28|TRBJ2-7|TRBD2|NA
TGTGCCAGCAACGCCGGGGGGGCGCAGTACTTC
CASNAGGAQYF
>TRBV2|TRBJ2-3|TRBD2|NA
TGTGCCAGCAGCGCGACGACTAGCATAGATACGCAGTATTTT
CASSATTSIDTQYF
>TRBV15|TRBJ1-2|NA|NA
TGTGCCACCAGCAGAACCCGGGACACAGCTAACTATGGCTACACCTTC
CATSRTRDTANYGYTF
>TRBV6-1|TRBJ2-4|TRBD2|NA
TGTGCCAGCAGTGAAGCGGCGGGAGGACTGATGAGCCACATTCAGTACTTC
CASSEAAGGLMSHIQYF
>TRBV5-1|TRBJ1-1|NA|NA
TGCGCCAGCAGCTTGGACAGGATAAACACTGAAGCTTTCTTT
CASSLDRINTEAFF
>TRBV6-1|TRBJ1-6|TRBD1|NA
TGTGCCAGCAGTGATGACAGGGGGCGATCACCCCTCCACTTT
CASSDDRGRSPLHF
>TRBV28|TRBJ2-7|TRBD1|NA
TGTGCCAGCAGTTCACGACAGGGGGCTGACGAGCAGTACTTC
CASSSRQGADEQYF
>TRBV2|TRBJ1-5|NA|NA
TGTGCCAGCAGTGGCGGCAATCAGCCCCAGCATTTT
CASSGGNQPQHF
>TRBV20-1|TRBJ1-2|NA|NA
TGCAGTGCTAGCCGGGAGAGGTTTAACACCTTC
CSASRERFNTF
>TRBV2|TRBJ2-1|TRBD2|NA
TGTGCCAGCAGCGCCGAGGGGACTAGGGAGTTCTTC
CASSAEGTREFF
>TRBV6-5|TRBJ1-1|TRBD1|few
TGTGCCAGCAGTTACGGGAGGGACAGGGAGGAACCTGAAGCTTTCTTT
CASSYGRDREEPEAFF
>TRBV5-6|TRBJ1-2|TRBD1|few
TGTGCCAGCAGCTTGGGGGACAGGGGAAGGGGTAACTATGGCTACACCTTC
CASSLGDRGRGNYGYTF
>TRBV5-1|TRBJ2-1|TRBD2|few
TGCGCCAGCAGGGAAGGACTAGCCCCCTCCAATGAGCAGTTCTTC
CASREGLAPSNEQFF